Listed below are T cell receptor beta chains from one sample, sequenced in a study of T-cell reconstitution after alpha-beta-depleted transplantation in children. TCRdb redid the calling of the PCR reads with MiXCR, one entry per CDR3 protein. The table shows about 610,000 distinct CDR3 sequences, with roughly 10% occurring only once. The starting material was PBMCs from the stem cell graft donor, obtained from the stem cell graft. These receptors all stem from a human donor who donated a stem cell graft to a child with acute myeloid leukemia. Each CDR3 is given with its conserved first and last residue. Each record gives: clone size, J gene, D gene, V gene, CDR3 protein, CDR3 DNA. D genes are given only for firm matches. Where a row states a size, it is once, few, many or the class of an expanded clone; other rows omit it.

many TRBJ2-3 TRBD1 TRBV27 CASSQDGQGTTQYF TGTGCCAGCAGTCAAGACGGACAGGGAACAACGCAGTATTTT
. TRBJ1-2 . TRBV29-1 CSVITGISGYTF TGCAGCGTTATTACAGGGATAAGCGGCTACACCTTC
many TRBJ2-1 . TRBV7-6 CAPWGSYNEQFF TGTGCCCCCTGGGGATCCTACAATGAGCAGTTCTTC
few TRBJ2-2 . TRBV4-3 CASSQQAAGELFF TGCGCCAGCAGCCAACAAGCGGCCGGGGAGCTGTTTTTT
many TRBJ1-1 . TRBV24-1 CATSDAGTPEGEAFF TGTGCCACCAGTGATGCCGGGACCCCCGAAGGAGAAGCTTTCTTT
many TRBJ2-3 . TRBV12-3/TRBV12-4 CASGLSERYDTQYF TGTGCCAGCGGGCTGTCGGAGCGGTATGATACGCAGTATTTT
many TRBJ2-7 TRBD2 TRBV10-3 CAISAGTSGTYEQYF TGTGCCATCAGTGCCGGGACTAGCGGGACCTACGAGCAGTACTTC
few TRBJ1-6 TRBD1 TRBV6-5 CASSSGQVINNSPLHF TGTGCCAGCAGTTCGGGACAGGTGATAAATAATTCACCCCTCCACTTT
few TRBJ1-4 . TRBV10-3 CAISEPGQHNEKLFF TGTGCCATCAGTGAGCCCGGACAGCATAATGAAAAACTGTTTTTT
. TRBJ1-3 . TRBV6-5 CASSYSSAFGNTIYF TGTGCCAGCAGTTACTCGTCAGCGTTCGGAAACACCATATATTTT
. TRBJ2-3 . TRBV5-6 CASSLEKNTQYF TGTGCCAGCAGCTTAGAAAAAAATACGCAGTATTTT
few TRBJ2-7 . TRBV27 CASSRGRRAPHEQYF TGTGCCAGCAGTAGAGGACGGAGGGCCCCACACGAGCAGTACTTC
. TRBJ2-2 . TRBV12-3/TRBV12-4 CASSLRASNLRAGELFF TGTGCCAGCAGTTTAAGGGCTAGTAATCTTCGCGCCGGGGAGCTGTTTTTT
few TRBJ2-1 TRBD2 TRBV24-1 CATSDFSTSGSNEQFF TGTGCCACCAGTGATTTTTCGACTAGCGGGAGTAATGAGCAGTTCTTC
many TRBJ2-1 . TRBV29-1 CSVMGSYNEQFF TGCAGCGTTATGGGCTCCTACAATGAGCAGTTCTTC
. TRBJ2-5 . TRBV3-1 CASSPNEGNQETQYF TGTGCCAGCAGCCCGAACGAGGGTAACCAAGAGACCCAGTACTTC
few TRBJ2-1 TRBD2 TRBV28 CASRPGGRESNEQFF TGTGCCAGCAGGCCGGGGGGGCGGGAGTCCAATGAGCAGTTCTTC
few TRBJ2-1 TRBD1 TRBV4-1 CASSQGGQVLYNEQFF TGCGCCAGCAGCCAAGGCGGACAGGTACTCTACAATGAGCAGTTCTTC
. TRBJ1-1 . TRBV12-3/TRBV12-4 CASSPAFQNTEAFF TGTGCCAGCAGCCCAGCTTTTCAGAACACTGAAGCTTTCTTT
many TRBJ2-1 TRBD2 TRBV27 CASSTMTSDGRADSYNEQFF TGTGCCAGCAGTACAATGACTAGCGACGGGAGGGCCGACTCCTACAATGAGCAGTTCTTC
many TRBJ2-1 . TRBV7-2 CASSFGLAIDEQFF TGTGCCAGCAGCTTCGGGCTAGCTATCGATGAGCAGTTCTTC
few TRBJ2-4 . TRBV6-2/TRBV6-3 CASSFGNQAKNIQYF TGTGCCAGCAGTTTCGGGAACCAAGCCAAAAACATTCAGTACTTC
many TRBJ2-7 . TRBV6-5 CASSYSMATETYEQYF TGTGCCAGCAGTTACTCGATGGCGACAGAAACCTACGAGCAGTACTTC
few TRBJ2-4 . TRBV24-1 CATSDSDISTQYF TGTGCCACCAGTGATTCCGATATCTCGACTCAGTACTTC
. TRBJ2-4 . TRBV7-3 CASRSQRVGNIQYF TGTGCCAGCAGATCACAGAGGGTTGGAAACATTCAGTACTTC
. TRBJ2-1 TRBD2 TRBV11-2 CASSLTRGLAGAAGNEQFF TGTGCCAGCAGCTTAACCCGCGGACTAGCGGGAGCGGCCGGGAATGAGCAGTTCTTC
many TRBJ2-2 TRBD2 TRBV10-3 CAISAASGRAGRTGELFF TGTGCCATCAGTGCGGCTAGCGGGAGGGCCGGGAGGACCGGGGAGCTGTTTTTT
. TRBJ2-7 . TRBV2 CASSVGLTHYEQYF TGTGCCAGCAGTGTCGGCCTAACCCACTACGAGCAGTACTTC
many TRBJ2-1 . TRBV6-1 CASSGVADYNEQFF TGTGCCAGCAGTGGAGTAGCGGACTACAATGAGCAGTTCTTC
. TRBJ1-1 . TRBV20-1 CTTRNTEAFF TGCACCACACGGAACACTGAAGCTTTCTTT
few TRBJ2-7 . TRBV28 CASSFLRTVTVEQYF TGTGCCAGCAGTTTCCTACGGACCGTTACGGTCGAGCAGTACTTC
few TRBJ2-6 TRBD1 TRBV24-1 CATSDRGQAGANVLTF TGTGCCACCAGTGACAGGGGGCAGGCCGGGGCCAACGTCCTGACTTTC
few TRBJ2-4 TRBD1 TRBV7-2 CASSLDRAIQYF TGTGCCAGCAGCCTTGACAGGGCCATTCAGTACTTC
. TRBJ2-1 . TRBV2 CASSEGRGGYNEQFF TGTGCCAGCAGTGAAGGAAGGGGAGGATACAATGAGCAGTTCTTC
few TRBJ2-7 . TRBV29-1 CSVESVGSEQYF TGCAGCGTTGAAAGCGTAGGGAGCGAGCAGTACTTC
few TRBJ2-7 . TRBV29-1 CSVEEGKQYF TGCAGCGTTGAAGAGGGGAAGCAGTACTTC
few TRBJ2-7 . TRBV4-2 CASSQDRLLSYEQYF TGTGCCAGCAGCCAAGATCGGCTGCTCTCCTACGAGCAGTACTTC
. TRBJ2-7 TRBD2 TRBV12-5 CASGVGLAGGPSWEQYF TGTGCTAGTGGTGTGGGACTAGCGGGAGGGCCTTCATGGGAGCAGTACTTC
. TRBJ2-3 . TRBV7-2 CASSSPAGTPTDTQYF TGTGCCAGCAGCTCCCCCGCCGGAACTCCAACAGATACGCAGTATTTT
many TRBJ2-1 . TRBV25-1 CASGQPWDNEQFF TGTGCCAGCGGACAGCCCTGGGACAATGAGCAGTTCTTC
. TRBJ2-1 TRBD1 TRBV29-1 CSVAQGARNEQFF TGCAGCGTTGCGCAGGGGGCAAGGAATGAGCAGTTCTTC
few TRBJ1-1 . TRBV29-1 CSVESSWERTEAFF TGCAGCGTTGAAAGTTCATGGGAACGGACTGAAGCTTTCTTT
many TRBJ2-7 . TRBV29-1 CSYRSRGYEQYF TGCAGCTATCGAAGTCGGGGCTACGAGCAGTACTTC
many TRBJ2-1 . TRBV29-1 CSGRPGSNEQFF TGCAGCGGTCGACCTGGATCCAATGAGCAGTTCTTC
. TRBJ2-1 . TRBV7-2 CASSLGISYDEQFF TGTGCCAGCAGCTTAGGGATAAGCTACGATGAGCAGTTCTTC